These 5 T cell receptor beta chains were sequenced from one sample in a study of early T cells in non-severe SARS-CoV-2 infection. In TCRdb, the 5' RACE reads were re-called with MiXCR into one record per CDR3 protein. This sample has about 98,000 distinct CDR3 sequences, with approximately 15% found just once. The sample taken for sequencing was whole blood. Receptors originate from an adult who was a healthcare worker with PCR-confirmed SARS-CoV-2 infection or an uninfected control (not recorded which).

This clonotype has more than one count but fewer than ten. The chain combines TRBV20-1 with TRBJ2-7; maybe TRBD1 (6 bases). The CDR3 spans 14 residues. Germline lookup yields CDR1 DFQATT and CDR2 SNEGSKA (reference sequence). Trimming cost V 6 bases and J 3 bases, with 18 bases left between them. The CDR3 loop reads CSAPSADRGYEQYF. CDR3 coding DNA: TGCAGTGCCCCGAGCGCGGACAGAGGCTACGAGCAGTACTTC.

This chain connects TRBV6-1 to TRBJ1-2, with D perhaps TRBD1 (5 bases). Germline V gene data show CDR1 as MNHNS and CDR2 as SASEGT. The V and J ends lost 8 bases and 2 bases respectively, with 21 bases between them. The CDR3 totals 16 residues. The CDR3 DNA reads as TGTGCCAGCCCGGGACGGAGGTCGAGGGAGAACTATGGCTACACCTTC. Encoded protein: CASPGRRSRENYGYTF.

This clonotype showed up just a few times. V and J are TRBV30 and TRBJ2-4; 7 bases align to TRBD1. V lost 3 bases, J lost 1 base, and 3 bases stayed unmatched. The CDR3 loop spans 14 amino acids. Germline assignment: CDR1 GTSNPN and CDR2 SVGIG (reference sequence). CDR3 sequence reads: CAWRGTVAKNIQYF. Here the CDR3 DNA reads TGTGCCTGGAGGGGGACAGTGGCCAAAAACATTCAGTACTTC.

V is TRBV30 and J is TRBJ2-1; TRBD2 agrees at 10 bases. This CDR3 spans 15 amino acids. Trimming at V came to 0 bases and at J to 6 bases, leaving 5 bases not matched to a gene. Germline V CDR1 and CDR2: GTSNPN, SVGIG (reference sequence). The CDR3 region has the DNA TGTGCCTGGAGTGTCGGACTAGCGGTACCCAATGAGCAGTTCTTC. Translated, it gives CAWSVGLAVPNEQFF.

This clonotype was picked up a small number of times. This rearrangement joins TRBV24-1 to TRBJ2-7; tentative D call: TRBD1 (6 bases). Between the trimmed V and J ends, which lost 2 bases and 2 bases, there was a span of 12 bases. The length of the CDR3 is 15 residues. CDR1 is KGHDR and CDR2 is SFDVKD in the germline V gene. In nucleotides, the CDR3 is TGTGCCACCAGTGATTCGGGGACACAAGCCTACGAGCAGTACTTC. Its translation is CATSDSGTQAYEQYF.